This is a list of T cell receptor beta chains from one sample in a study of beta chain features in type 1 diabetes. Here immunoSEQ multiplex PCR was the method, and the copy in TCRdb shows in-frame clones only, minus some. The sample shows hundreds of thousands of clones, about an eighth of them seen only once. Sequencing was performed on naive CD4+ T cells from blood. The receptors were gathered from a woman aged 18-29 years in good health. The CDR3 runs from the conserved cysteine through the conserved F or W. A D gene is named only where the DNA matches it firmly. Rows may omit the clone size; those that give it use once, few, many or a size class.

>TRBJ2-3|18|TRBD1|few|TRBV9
CASSSPPGQAVSTDTQYF
TGTGCCAGCAGCTCACCTCCTGGACAGGCTGTTAGCACAGATACGCAGTATTTT
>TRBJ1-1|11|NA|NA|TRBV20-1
CSAPSRAEAFF
TGCAGTGCCCCCTCCAGGGCTGAAGCTTTCTTT
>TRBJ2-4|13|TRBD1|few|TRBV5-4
CASTAGGKNIQYF
TGTGCCAGCACGGCAGGGGGCAAAAACATTCAGTACTTC
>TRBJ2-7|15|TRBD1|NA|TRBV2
CASSIGTGDRYEQYF
TGTGCCAGCAGCATAGGAACAGGGGACCGGTACGAGCAGTACTTC
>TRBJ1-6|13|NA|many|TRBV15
CATAGRINSPLHF
TGTGCCACCGCCGGAAGGATTAATTCACCCCTCCACTTT
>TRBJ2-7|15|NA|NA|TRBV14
CASRRGATGTHEQYF
TGTGCCAGCAGACGGGGGGCGACAGGGACCCACGAGCAGTACTTC
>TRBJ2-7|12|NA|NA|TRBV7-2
CASSSTRVEQYF
TGTGCCAGCAGCTCGACCAGGGTCGAGCAGTACTTC
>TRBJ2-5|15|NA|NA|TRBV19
CASSIDRKRQETQYF
TGTGCCAGTAGTATAGATCGTAAGCGACAAGAGACCCAGTACTTC
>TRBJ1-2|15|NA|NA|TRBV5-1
CASSLARVRDDGYTF
TGCGCCAGCAGCTTGGCCCGCGTACGGGACGACGGCTACACCTTC
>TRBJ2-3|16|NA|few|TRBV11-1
CASSLELAGGADTQYF
TGTGCCAGCAGCTTAGAACTGGCGGGTGGCGCAGATACGCAGTATTTT
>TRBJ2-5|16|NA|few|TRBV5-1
CASSTRQVDIQETQYF
TGCGCCAGCAGCACGCGACAGGTGGACATCCAAGAGACCCAGTACTTC
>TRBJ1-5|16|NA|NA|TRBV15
CATSRVYDRNNQPQHF
TGTGCCACCAGCAGAGTTTACGACAGGAACAATCAGCCCCAGCATTTT
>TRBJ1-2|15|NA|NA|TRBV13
CASSLRGTTRNGYTF
TGTGCCAGCAGCTTAAGGGGGACAACCCGGAATGGCTACACCTTC
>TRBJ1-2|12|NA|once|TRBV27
CASSSPGRPYTF
TGTGCCAGCAGTAGTCCGGGGCGCCCATACACCTTC
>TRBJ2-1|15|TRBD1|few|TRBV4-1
CASSLPGTGINEQFF
TGCGCCAGCAGCCTCCCCGGGACAGGGATCAATGAGCAGTTCTTC
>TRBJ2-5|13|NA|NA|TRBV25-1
CASSESPGETQYF
TGTGCCAGCAGTGAATCCCCCGGAGAGACCCAGTACTTC
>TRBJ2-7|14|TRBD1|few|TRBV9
CASSVTRGSYEQYF
TGTGCCAGCAGCGTGACCAGGGGGTCCTACGAGCAGTACTTC
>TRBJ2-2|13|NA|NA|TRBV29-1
CSVDEQLTGELFF
TGCAGCGTTGATGAACAGCTCACCGGGGAGCTGTTTTTT
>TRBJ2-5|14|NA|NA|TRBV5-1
CASSLRGGEETQYF
TGCGCCAGCAGCTTGAGGGGCGGGGAAGAGACCCAGTACTTC
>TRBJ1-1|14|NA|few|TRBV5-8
CASSGRVWGTEAFF
TGTGCCAGCAGCGGAAGGGTATGGGGCACTGAAGCTTTCTTT
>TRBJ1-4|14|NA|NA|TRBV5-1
CASSPGSQGEKLFF
TGCGCCAGCAGCCCAGGGTCCCAGGGGGAAAAACTGTTTTTT
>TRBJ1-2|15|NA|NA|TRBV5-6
CASSLASGYTYGYTF
TGTGCCAGCAGCTTGGCGTCAGGTTATACATATGGCTACACCTTC
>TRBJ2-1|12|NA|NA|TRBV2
CASSDNGGEQFF
TGTGCCAGCAGCGACAATGGGGGAGAGCAGTTCTTC
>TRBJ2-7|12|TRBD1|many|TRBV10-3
CAIRDRAYEQYF
TGTGCCATCAGGGACAGGGCCTACGAGCAGTACTTC
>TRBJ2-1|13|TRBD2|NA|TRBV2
CASSVTAGNEQFF
TGTGCCAGCAGTGTTACAGCGGGGAATGAGCAGTTCTTC
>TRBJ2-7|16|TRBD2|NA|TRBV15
CATSKGELAFSYEQYF
TGTGCCACCAGCAAGGGAGAACTAGCGTTCTCCTACGAGCAGTACTTC
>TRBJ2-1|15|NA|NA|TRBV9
CASSVQEGAYNEQFF
TGTGCCAGCAGCGTACAGGAGGGTGCCTACAATGAGCAGTTCTTC
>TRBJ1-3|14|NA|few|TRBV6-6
CASSKASSGNTIYF
TGTGCCAGCAGTAAGGCCAGCTCTGGAAACACCATATATTTT
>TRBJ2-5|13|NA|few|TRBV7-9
CASSAGAWAAQYF
TGTGCCAGCAGTGCTGGAGCTTGGGCTGCCCAGTACTTC
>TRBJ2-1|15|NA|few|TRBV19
CASSIGQNSYNEQFF
TGTGCCAGTAGTATAGGACAGAACTCCTACAATGAGCAGTTCTTC
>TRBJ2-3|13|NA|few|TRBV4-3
CASSQRLGFSPGF
TGCGCCAGCAGCCAAAGGCTCGGGTTTAGCCCGGGATTT
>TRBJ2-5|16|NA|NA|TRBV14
CASRQDKPLGEETQYF
TGTGCCAGCAGACAAGACAAACCGCTCGGAGAGGAGACCCAGTACTTC
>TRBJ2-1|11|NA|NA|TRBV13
CASSLGVGQFF
TGTGCCAGCAGCTTAGGGGTAGGGCAGTTCTTC
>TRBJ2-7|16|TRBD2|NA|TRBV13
CASSLGGRARSYEQYF
TGTGCCAGCAGCTTAGGCGGGAGGGCCCGGTCCTACGAGCAGTACTTC
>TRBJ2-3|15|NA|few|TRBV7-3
CASSLKGTNTDTQYF
TGTGCCAGCAGCTTGAAGGGCACGAACACAGATACGCAGTATTTT
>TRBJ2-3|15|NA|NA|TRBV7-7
CASSIDSSSTDTQYF
TGTGCCAGCAGCATTGACAGCTCTAGCACAGATACGCAGTATTTT
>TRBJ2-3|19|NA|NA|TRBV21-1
CASSKEGGEGQGGTDTQYF
TGTGCCAGCAGCAAAGAAGGTGGTGAGGGACAGGGAGGCACAGATACGCAGTATTTT
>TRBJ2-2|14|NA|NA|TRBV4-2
CASSQVGVAGELFF
TGTGCCAGCAGCCAAGTTGGGGTCGCCGGGGAGCTGTTTTTT
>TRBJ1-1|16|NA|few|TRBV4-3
CASSQLVRQENTEAFF
TGCGCCAGCAGCCAACTCGTCCGACAGGAGAACACTGAAGCTTTCTTT
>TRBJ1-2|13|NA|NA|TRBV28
CASSPPQGVAGTF
TGTGCCAGCAGTCCCCCCCAGGGTGTGGCAGGCACCTTC
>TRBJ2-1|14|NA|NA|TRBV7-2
CASSLTGGPSEQFF
TGTGCCAGCAGCTTAACCGGGGGGCCAAGTGAGCAGTTCTTC
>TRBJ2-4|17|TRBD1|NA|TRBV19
CASRKDSGQRAKNIQYF
TGTGCCAGTAGGAAGGATTCGGGACAGCGAGCCAAAAACATTCAGTACTTC
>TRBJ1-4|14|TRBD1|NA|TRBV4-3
CASRSRGQTEKLFF
TGCGCCAGCAGAAGTCGGGGACAGACTGAAAAACTGTTTTTT
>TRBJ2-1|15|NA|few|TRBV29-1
CSAQQVDSGGREQFF
TGCAGCGCCCAACAAGTGGACAGTGGGGGGCGTGAGCAGTTCTTC